Sequencing of this T cell receptor (beta chain) was carried out in a study of regulatory T cells in long-lasting Graves disease. V was cut by 3 bases and J by 8 bases, with 20 bases left in between. Germline lookup yields CDR1 KGHSH and CDR2 LQKENI. This CDR3 spans 16 amino acids. Construction of the TCR beta libraries employed iRepertoire HTBI primers in conjunction with Arm-PCR of CDR3 regions. TCRdb reprocessed the multiplex PCR reads with MiXCR, giving one entry per CDR3 protein. Found here are fewer than 650,000 distinct CDR3 sequences, 15% to 20% of them singletons; the top ten hold more than 15%. The time point denotes: newly diagnosed GD, antithyroid drugs for less than 3 months. The TCR library used RNA extracted from PBMCs. The same data also went into a second study, on T cells in Graves' hyperthyroidism and ophthalmopathy. That study adds: The authors deemed Graves' hyperthyroidism stable absent ophthalmopathy progression within 18 months. The hyperthyroidism patients had all been newly diagnosed, and their disease duration was under 2 months. Their ages ranged from 18 to 65 years. The model identified upcoming ophthalmopathy a median about 6.5 months ahead of onset.

This TCR came from a woman aged 30 to 39 with Graves disease. The V call is TRBV18, the J call TRBJ2-1; perhaps D is TRBD1 or TRBD2 (5 bases each). The specimen comprised peripheral blood mononuclear cells (PBMCs), sampled at new diagnosis, from a patient treated with antithyroid drugs. The CDR3 loop reads CASSPSPGRFNYEQFF. CDR3 coding DNA: TGTGCCAGCTCACCCTCCCCAGGGAGATTTAATTATGAGCAGTTCTTC. Filled out from reference TRBV18 and TRBJ2-1, the complete variable domain reads NAGVMQNPRHLVRRRGQEARLRCSPMKGHSHVYWYRQLPEEGLKFMVYLQKENIIDESGMPKERFSAEFPKEGPSILRIQQVVRGDSAAYFCASSPSPGRFNYEQFFGPGTRLTVL.